The sequence of this TCR beta chain was determined in a study of blood T cells in healthy people across ages. Alongside a J-beta primer mix, a sample-barcoded 5' primer served in a second PCR lasting about 7 to 11 cycles. TCRdb re-called the 5' RACE reads with MiXCR, one entry per CDR3 protein. The table includes about 640,000 distinct CDR3 sequences, under 70% detected once. Study results and caveats: Fewer expanded clones and more diversity marked long-lived versus aged donors. Calculation of diversity from one million T cells yielded estimates considered to be underestimates. Reliance upon unsorted PBMCs precluded definitive naive versus antigen-experienced comparison.

Regarding this clonotype: Its antigen is undetermined.

V gave up 5 bases and J gave up 8 bases; unmatched junction bases: 7. This CDR3 is 15 amino acids long. Germline CDR1 reads MNHNS; CDR2 reads SASEGT. The chain carries TRBV6-1 and TRBJ1-6; 9 bases map to TRBD1. Sequenced material: blood. The TCR was taken from a man in his sixties in good health. CDR3 protein: CASSPPGQGYSPLHF. DNA for the CDR3: TGTGCCAGCAGTCCTCCGGGACAGGGATATTCACCCCTCCACTTT.